The clone carrying this TCR beta chain was detected a few times. Its matching antigen is unknown. The data stem from a study of cytomegalovirus exposure and HLA in healthy donors. Study details: Early released data had about 85 million unique TCRs, all coming from HLA-typed donors. General study points: Cytomegalovirus-associated status was assigned to roughly 160 TCR beta chains. TCR beta V segments were, for the most part, productive about 87% or about 30% of the time in an earlier analysis.

Germline CDR1 MNHEY, CDR2 SVGAGI. This CDR3 has 14 residues. Germline trimming cut 0 bases from V and 4 bases from J; bases unmatched to any gene: 2. Participants comprised healthy donors of bone marrow. Researchers ran the PCR with 60 Vbeta and 13 Jbeta primers. TCRdb's table, derived via immunoSEQ multiplex PCR, lists solely in-frame clones and lacks some. The sample records some 140,000 clones, 75% to 90% being singletons. This rearrangement joins TRBV6-5 to TRBJ1-1; 7 bases line up with TRBD1. The sequenced sample was PBMCs. This sequence originates from a woman in her forties or fifties in good health and CMV-seropositive. As DNA, the CDR3 is TGTGCCAGCAGTTACTCCCAGGGGGTCACTGAAGCTTTCTTT. Translated: CASSYSQGVTEAFF.